The clone carrying this T cell receptor beta chain has more than one count but fewer than ten. Its antigen is currently unknown. This entry belongs to a study of T-cell memory formation after mild COVID-19. Turning to the study itself: Largely, the TCR clusters proved donor specific.

Germline assignment: CDR1 SNHLY and CDR2 FYNNEI. J lost 5 bases, V lost 6 bases, and 12 bases had no gene match. The CDR3 extends over 17 amino acids. TCR alpha and TCR beta cDNA libraries carrying sample barcodes and UMIs came from 5'RACE with constant-segment primers. A single record per CDR3 protein comes from TCRdb applying MiXCR to the 5' RACE reads. The table has around 150,000 distinct CDR3 sequences, more than 12% seen once. Overall study results and limits: CD4+ clones that contracted lay mainly in CM and EM; CD8+ ones lay in EMRA.

Material: PBMCs or a T cell subset sorted from them (not recorded which). The TCR was taken from an adult woman who had mild COVID-19 (a few samples of this study predate the infection). Cell type and time point are not known. J is TRBJ2-3 and V is TRBV2, with 12 bases fitting TRBD2. The DNA for the CDR3 is TGTGCCAGCAGGCCGTATTACGCTAGCGGGGGGGGAGATACGCAGTATTTT. The encoded protein is CASRPYYASGGGDTQYF.